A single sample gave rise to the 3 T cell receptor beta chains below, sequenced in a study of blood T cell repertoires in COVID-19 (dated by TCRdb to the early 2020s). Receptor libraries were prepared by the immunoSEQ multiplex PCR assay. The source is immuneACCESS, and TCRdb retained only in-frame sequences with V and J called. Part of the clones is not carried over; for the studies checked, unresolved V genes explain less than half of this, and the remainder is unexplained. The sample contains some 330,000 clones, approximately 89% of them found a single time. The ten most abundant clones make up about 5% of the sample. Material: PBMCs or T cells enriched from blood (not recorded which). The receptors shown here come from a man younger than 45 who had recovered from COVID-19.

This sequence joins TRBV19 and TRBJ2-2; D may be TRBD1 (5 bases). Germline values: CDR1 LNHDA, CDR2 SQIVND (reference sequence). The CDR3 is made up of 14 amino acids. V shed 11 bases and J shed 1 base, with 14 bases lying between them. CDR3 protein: CAGSGHENTGELFF. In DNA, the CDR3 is TGTGCCGGATCAGGACACGAGAACACCGGGGAGCTGTTTTTT.

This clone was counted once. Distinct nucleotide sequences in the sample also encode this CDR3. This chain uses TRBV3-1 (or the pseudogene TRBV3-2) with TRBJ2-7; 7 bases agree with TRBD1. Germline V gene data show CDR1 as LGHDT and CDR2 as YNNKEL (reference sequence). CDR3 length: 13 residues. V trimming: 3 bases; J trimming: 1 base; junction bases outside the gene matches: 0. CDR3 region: CASSHRGSYEQYF. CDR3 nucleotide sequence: TGTGCCAGCAGCCACAGGGGGTCCTACGAGCAGTACTTC.

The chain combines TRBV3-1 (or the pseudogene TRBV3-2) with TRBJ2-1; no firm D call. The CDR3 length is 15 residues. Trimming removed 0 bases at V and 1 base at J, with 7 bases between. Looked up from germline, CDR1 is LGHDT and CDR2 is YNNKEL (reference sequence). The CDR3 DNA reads TGTGCCAGCAGCCAAGAGGCGGTATCCTACAATGAGCAGTTCTTC. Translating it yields CASSQEAVSYNEQFF.